The 18 T cell receptor beta chains below come from one sample, sequenced in a study of long-term antiretroviral therapy in people with HIV. The assay used was immunoSEQ (version v3.0), run at survey level. Using immunoSEQ multiplex PCR, the repertoire was profiled, and TCRdb retains in-frame clones only, with some absent. The sample consists of around 22,000 clones, over 85% of them appearing once. Here the sequenced sample was unsorted PBMCs, taken just over 4.8 years after starting antiretroviral therapy. The receptors originated from a woman aged 45-65 years with HIV.

The chain is built from TRBV6-1 and TRBJ1-6, with D unresolved. Germline V gene lookup returns CDR1 MNHNS and CDR2 SASEGT. This CDR3 region has 15 residues. Trimming removed 1 base at V and 7 bases at J, with 11 bases between. CDR3 coding DNA: TGTGCCAGCAGTGAAGGACCCGGAGGGAATTCACCCCTCCACTTT. Translated: CASSEGPGGNSPLHF.

The genes are TRBV5-1 and TRBJ2-1; 11 positions agree with TRBD2. In germline, CDR1 is SGHRS, CDR2 YFSETQ. J was trimmed by 5 bases and V by 3 bases; bases with no gene match: 4. The CDR3 runs to 15 residues. CDR3 DNA: TGCGCCAGCAGCTCCCTACTAGCGGGAGACAATGAGCAGTTCTTC. It specifies CASSSLLAGDNEQFF. The complete variable domain, with remaining parts taken from reference TRBV5-1 and TRBJ2-1, reads KAGVTQTPRYLIKTRGQQVTLSCSPISGHRSVSWYQQTPGQGLQFLFEYFSETQRNKGNFPGRFSGRQFSNSRSEMNVSTLELGDSALYLCASSSLLAGDNEQFFGPGTRLTVL.

The chain couples TRBV7-9 to TRBJ2-7; D gene unclear. V was cut by 5 bases and J by 6 bases, with 17 bases left in between. This CDR3 contains 14 residues. Germline V gene lookup returns CDR1 SEHNR and CDR2 FQNEAQ (reference sequence). The chain's CDR3 is CASSPGPKYPEQYF. Written as DNA, the CDR3 is TGTGCCAGCAGCCCCGGGCCCAAATACCCCGAGCAGTACTTC. Full variable domain (remainder filled in from reference TRBV7-9 and TRBJ2-7): DTGVSQNPRHKITKRGQNVTFRCDPISEHNRLYWYRQTLGQGPEFLTYFQNEAQLEKSRLLSDRFSAERPKGSFSTLEIQRTEQGDSAMYLCASSPGPKYPEQYFGPGTRLTVT.

This chain connects TRBV4-2 to TRBJ2-3; a weak D match, TRBD2 (6 bases). CDR3 size: 15 residues. Germline V lookup: CDR1 LGHNA, CDR2 YNFKEQ. The ends were cut back, 0 bases at V and 6 bases at J, with 13 bases in the middle. The CDR3, as DNA: TGTGCCAGCAGCCAAGACCGGGGGAGTGGGGATACGCAGTATTTT. Amino acids: CASSQDRGSGDTQYF.

V and J are TRBV27 and TRBJ2-1, with TRBD2 as a possible D gene (5 bases). Trimming took off 2 bases at V and 6 bases at J, with 14 bases between the two ends. There are 15 residues in the CDR3. CDR1 is MNHEY, CDR2 SMNVEV, per germline (reference sequence). For the CDR3, the DNA is TGTGCCAGCAGTTTAGCGGGCGGGCGCCCCAATGAGCAGTTCTTC. It specifies CASSLAGGRPNEQFF.

The chain recombines TRBV4-2 with TRBJ2-7; 8 bases match TRBD1. Germline CDR1 reads LGHNA; CDR2 reads YNFKEQ. The length of the CDR3 is 18 residues. With 3 bases clipped from V and 3 bases from J, the junction kept 16 bases outside the gene matches. This CDR3 reads CASSHLGQGASPGYEQYF. DNA for the CDR3: TGTGCCAGCAGCCACCTCGGGCAGGGGGCGAGTCCTGGCTACGAGCAGTACTTC.

This clone has only one observation. The V gene is TRBV4-1, the J gene TRBJ2-4, with D unclear. The CDR3 runs 17 residues. With 1 base removed from V and 0 bases from J, the gap between germline ends came to 13 bases. Germline CDR1 and CDR2: MGHRA and YSYEKL. CDR3 sequence reads: CASSQVRYTLAKNIQYF. For the CDR3, the DNA is TGCGCCAGCAGCCAAGTTCGGTATACTCTAGCCAAAAACATTCAGTACTTC.

V is TRBV15 and J is TRBJ2-7; 9 positions agree with TRBD1. The CDR3 contains 16 residues. The germline V gene encodes CDR1 LNHNV and CDR2 YYDKDF (reference sequence). V lost 0 bases to trimming and J lost 3 bases; unmatched junction nucleotides: 6. The CDR3 nucleotides read TGTGCCACCAGCAGAGATAAAAGACAGGGGGTCTACGAGCAGTACTTC. Protein product: CATSRDKRQGVYEQYF.

This chain connects TRBV2 to TRBJ2-7; D remains ambiguous. Germline CDR1 SNHLY, CDR2 FYNNEI. V shed 3 bases and J shed 1 base, with 10 bases lying between them. This CDR3 comprises 14 residues. The CDR3 spells CASSELRASYEQYF. CDR3 nucleotide sequence: TGTGCCAGCAGTGAGTTGCGCGCATCCTACGAGCAGTACTTC.

The J gene is TRBJ2-7, the V gene TRBV14; TRBD2 matches at 7 bases. CDR1 and CDR2 from the germline V gene are SGHDN and FVKESK. V lost 1 base and J lost 1; bases outside the gene matches: 10. The CDR3 spans 17 residues. In nucleotides, the CDR3 is TGTGCCAGCAGCCAAGTGTCCGGGGGGTTAAGTTCCTACGAGCAGTACTTC. Its protein is CASSQVSGGLSSYEQYF.

This chain joins TRBV6-6 and TRBJ2-7, with D tentatively TRBD1 (5 bases). This CDR3 comprises 13 residues. Per germline, CDR1 MNHNY and CDR2 SVGAGI (reference sequence). V dropped 2 bases and J dropped 6 bases, with 11 bases sitting between them. CDR3 sequence (DNA): TGTGCCAGCAGTTACGACAGATTTAGCGAGCAGTACTTC. It encodes CASSYDRFSEQYF.

The genes are TRBV10-2 and TRBJ2-5; tentatively, D is TRBD1 (6 bases). The length of the CDR3 is 12 residues. Germline V gives CDR1 WSHSY, CDR2 SAAADI. The V end was cut by 3 bases, the J end by 9 bases, with 11 bases between. The CDR3 DNA follows: TGCGCCAGCAGTGATCAGGGGTTCTCCCAGTACTTC. Amino acid sequence: CASSDQGFSQYF.

The chain recombines TRBV11-3 with TRBJ2-5, with D unclear. This CDR3 contains 15 residues. Germline values: CDR1 SGHNT, CDR2 YENEEA. The ends were cut back, 1 base at V and 3 bases at J, with 12 bases in the middle. The CDR3 sequence: CASSLGVGYEETQYF. The CDR3 DNA reads TGTGCCAGCAGCTTAGGGGTCGGCTACGAAGAGACCCAGTACTTC.

In this sample, this clone turned up once. The gene calls are TRBV6-5 and TRBJ2-1; D possibly corresponds to TRBD2 (5 bases). The CDR3 extends over 12 amino acids. The V end lost 7 bases, the J end lost 9 bases, and 13 bases lay between the germline ends. Germline CDR1 and CDR2: MNHEY and SVGAGI. The CDR3 is CASMAQRSEQFF. As DNA, the CDR3 is TGTGCCAGCATGGCCCAGCGGAGTGAGCAGTTCTTC.

This chain links TRBV7-2 with TRBJ1-2, with 7 bases aligning to TRBD1. J lost 8 bases, V lost 5 bases, and 8 bases had no gene match. The V gene's germline CDR1 is SGHTA and CDR2 FQGNSA. The CDR3 sequence is 13 residues long. This CDR3 reads CASSITGVLGYTF. CDR3 in DNA: TGTGCCAGCAGCATAACAGGGGTGTTAGGCTACACCTTC.

This chain links TRBV5-5 with TRBJ2-4; D remains ambiguous. The CDR3 spans 14 residues. Germline CDR1 reads SGHKS; CDR2 reads YYEKEE (reference sequence). The ends were cut back, 0 bases at V and 1 base at J, with 5 bases in the middle. The CDR3 is CASSLVVAKNIQYF. CDR3 nucleotide sequence: TGTGCCAGCAGCTTGGTGGTTGCCAAAAACATTCAGTACTTC.

The chain couples TRBV2 to TRBJ2-2; TRBD2 matches at 9 bases. Looked up from germline, CDR1 is SNHLY and CDR2 is FYNNEI. CDR3 size: 16 residues. The junction had 3 bases not matched to a gene; V was cut back by 2 bases and J by 2 bases. The CDR3, as DNA: TGTGCCAGCAGTGAAACCGGGACTAGCAACACCGGGGAGCTGTTTTTT. Its translation: CASSETGTSNTGELFF.

This rearrangement joins TRBV5-1 to TRBJ1-1; TRBD1 matches 9 bases. This CDR3 is built from 14 residues. Germline V lookup: CDR1 SGHRS, CDR2 YFSETQ. With 6 bases clipped from V and 4 bases from J, the junction kept 7 bases outside the gene matches. The CDR3 DNA reads TGCGCCAGCACCAGGGACAGGGTGACCACTGAAGCTTTCTTT. Translation: CASTRDRVTTEAFF.